This T cell receptor beta chain is from a study of metastatic and nonmetastatic thyroid tumors. Study overall: Across blood and tumor or nodule tissue, repertoires from malignant and benign thyroid patients were compared with one another. Broader study findings: For both blood and tumor, malignant thyroid tumors reportedly showed significantly higher TCR beta diversity than benign nodules did.

Germline CDR1 reads MDHEN; CDR2 reads SYDVKM. With V trimmed by 6 bases and J by 7 bases, 5 bases remained unmatched. This CDR3 contains 14 residues. Thyroid surgery was performed in patients who had received no treatment beforehand. Authors' processing steps: Researchers built a distant-metastasis classifier for papillary thyroid cancer that drew on CDR3 differences across clinicopathological groups. From the PCR reads, TCRdb re-called clones with MiXCR. TCRdb, not the original authors, processed these V and J calls. The sample holds 15,000 to 20,000 clones, more than 25% seen once. Comment on this clone: Its specificity is not known.

The sequencing sample was made of tumor tissue. The TCR sequence derives from a female donor with papillary thyroid cancer or a benign thyroid nodule (not recorded which). Some clones in this sample may be carry-over from other donors' samples. The chain couples TRBV28 to TRBJ2-1, with 11 bases aligning to TRBD2. The CDR3, as DNA: TGTGCCAGCAGGTCTAGCGGGGGGTTAAATGAGCAGTTCTTC. Translating gives CASRSSGGLNEQFF.